This record looks at one T cell receptor (beta chain) sequence and its context. Its antigen is unknown. The table came from immunoSEQ multiplex PCR; TCRdb's copy has only in-frame clones and leaves some out. In the table there are 150,000 to 200,000 clones, 85% to 90% of which are singletons. This entry comes from a study of T cell responses to AZD1222 COVID-19 vaccine. Germline V gene sequence: CDR1 KGHSH, CDR2 LQKENI. The CDR3 runs to 15 residues. V lost 6 bases and J lost 4; bases outside the gene matches: 8. General study results and limits: Donors were mostly white British, more females; clonal diversity possibly underestimated.

The chain carries TRBV18 and TRBJ1-5; 8 bases fit TRBD1. The sequences come from peripheral blood, collected 28 days after the second dose of the MenACWY control vaccine. The source is an adult who received the MenACWY meningococcal vaccine as a control. CDR3 in DNA: TGTGCCAGCTCCCTCGGACAGGGAGCAAATCAGCCCCAGCATTTT. Amino acid sequence: CASSLGQGANQPQHF.